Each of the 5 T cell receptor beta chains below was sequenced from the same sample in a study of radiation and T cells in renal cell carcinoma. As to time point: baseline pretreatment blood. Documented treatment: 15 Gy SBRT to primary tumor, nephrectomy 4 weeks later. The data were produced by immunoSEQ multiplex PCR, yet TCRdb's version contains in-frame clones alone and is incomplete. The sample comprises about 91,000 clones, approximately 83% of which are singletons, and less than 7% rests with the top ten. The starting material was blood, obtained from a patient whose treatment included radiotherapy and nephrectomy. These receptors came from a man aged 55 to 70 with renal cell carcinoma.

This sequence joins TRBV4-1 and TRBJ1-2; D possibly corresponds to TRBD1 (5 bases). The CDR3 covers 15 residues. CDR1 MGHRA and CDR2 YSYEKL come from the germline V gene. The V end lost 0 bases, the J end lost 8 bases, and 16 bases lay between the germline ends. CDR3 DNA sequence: TGCGCCAGCAGCCAAGAAGGGCAGGGAAGGAGGGGCTACACCTTC. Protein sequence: CASSQEGQGRRGYTF.

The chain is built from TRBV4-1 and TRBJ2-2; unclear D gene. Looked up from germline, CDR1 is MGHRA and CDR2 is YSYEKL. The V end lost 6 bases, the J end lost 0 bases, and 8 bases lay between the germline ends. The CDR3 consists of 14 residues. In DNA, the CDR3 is TGCGCCAGCAGGCGAGGTACGAACACCGGGGAGCTGTTTTTT. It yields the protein CASRRGTNTGELFF.

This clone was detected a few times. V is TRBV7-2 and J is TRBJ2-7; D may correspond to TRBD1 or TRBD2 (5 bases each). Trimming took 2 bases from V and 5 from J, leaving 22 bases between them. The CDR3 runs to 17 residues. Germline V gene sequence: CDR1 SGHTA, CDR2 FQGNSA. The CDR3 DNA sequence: TGTGCCAGCAGCTTAAACGGTGGATTCGGTAGGGACCACGAGCAGTACTTC. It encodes CASSLNGGFGRDHEQYF. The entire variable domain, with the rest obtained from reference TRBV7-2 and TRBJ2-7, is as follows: GAGVSQSPSNKVTEKGKDVELRCDPISGHTALYWYRQSLGQGLEFLIYFQGNSAPDKSGLPSDRFSAERTGGSVSTLTIQRTQQEDSAVYLCASSLNGGFGRDHEQYFGPGTRLTVT.

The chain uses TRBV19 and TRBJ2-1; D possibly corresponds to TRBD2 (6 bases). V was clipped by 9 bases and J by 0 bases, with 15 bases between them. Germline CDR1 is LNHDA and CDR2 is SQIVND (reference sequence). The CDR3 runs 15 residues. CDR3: CASWDRGSSYNEQFF. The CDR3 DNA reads TGTGCCAGCTGGGATCGGGGGAGCTCCTACAATGAGCAGTTCTTC.

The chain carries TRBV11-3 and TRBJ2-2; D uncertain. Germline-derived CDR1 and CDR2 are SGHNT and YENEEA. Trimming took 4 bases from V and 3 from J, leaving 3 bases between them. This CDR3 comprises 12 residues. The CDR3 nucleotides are TGTGCCAGCAGCTGGGACACCGGGGAGCTGTTTTTT. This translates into CASSWDTGELFF.